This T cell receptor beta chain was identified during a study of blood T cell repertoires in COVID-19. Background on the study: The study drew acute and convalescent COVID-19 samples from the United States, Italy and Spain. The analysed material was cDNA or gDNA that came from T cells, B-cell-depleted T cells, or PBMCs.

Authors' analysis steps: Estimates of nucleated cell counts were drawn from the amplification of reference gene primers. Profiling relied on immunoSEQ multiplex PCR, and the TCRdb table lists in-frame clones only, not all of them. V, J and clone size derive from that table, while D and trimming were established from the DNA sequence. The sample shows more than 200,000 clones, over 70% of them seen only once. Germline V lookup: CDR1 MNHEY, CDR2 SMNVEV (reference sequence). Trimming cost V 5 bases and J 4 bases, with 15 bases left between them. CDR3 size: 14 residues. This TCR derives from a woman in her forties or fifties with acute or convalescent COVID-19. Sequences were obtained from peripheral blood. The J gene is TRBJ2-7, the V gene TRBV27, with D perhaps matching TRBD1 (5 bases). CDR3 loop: CASSGAGWFYEQYF. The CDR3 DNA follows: TGTGCCAGCAGTGGTGCAGGGTGGTTTTACGAGCAGTACTTC.